The 24 T cell receptor beta chains reported below all come from one sample, sequenced in a study of CD8+CD57+ T cells in acquired aplastic anemia. The TCR beta profiling, which covered VDJ combination and CDR3 sequence, was carried out using genomic DNA as the template. One entry per CDR3 protein results from TCRdb running MiXCR on the reads. The data hold roughly 420,000 distinct CDR3 sequences, with 65% to 80% observed a single time. The specimen sequenced was sorted CD4+, CD8+, or CD8+CD57+ T cells (not recorded which) from PBMCs. These TCRs come from a human donor in good health, serving as a control.

This clonotype was observed a few times. The rearrangement links TRBV19 to TRBJ1-1; D uncertain. Germline V gene lookup returns CDR1 LNHDA and CDR2 SQIVND (reference sequence). Trimming took off 2 bases at V and 7 bases at J, with 5 bases between the two ends. The CDR3 has 11 residues. The CDR3, as DNA: TGTGCCAGTAGTATAAGTTATGAAGCTTTCTTT. It encodes CASSISYEAFF.

A remark on this clonotype: Germline is not matched at one junction end, which may reflect a read error. This chain uses TRBV7-3 with TRBJ2-7, with TRBD2 matching 9 bases. The CDR3 is 13 residues long. Germline V gene lookup returns CDR1 SGHTA and CDR2 FQGTGA. The CDR3 nucleotides are TGTGCCAGCAGCCTCTGGAGTAGGCGGGAGGGGCAGTTC. As protein: CASSLWSRREGQF.

This chain connects TRBV7-2 to TRBJ2-3; TRBD1 aligns across 8 bases. The germline CDR1 and CDR2 sequences are SGHTA and FQGNSA. After removal of 4 bases from V and 6 bases from J, the junction contained 6 bases not matched to a gene. CDR3 length: 14 residues. The CDR3: CASSSGQGLDTQYF. The CDR3 DNA is TGTGCCAGCAGCTCAGGACAGGGTCTGGATACGCAGTATTTT.

J is TRBJ2-7 and V is TRBV11-2; D possibly matches TRBD1 or TRBD2 (6 bases each). Germline assignment: CDR1 SGHAT and CDR2 FQNNGV. Trimming pared 8 bases from V and 5 bases from J, leaving 13 bases between. This CDR3 contains 12 residues. Here the CDR3 DNA reads TGTGCCAGCCTCGGGGGCGGCGACGAGCAGTACTTC. Its translation: CASLGGGDEQYF.

The chain links TRBV11-2 to TRBJ1-2; D ambiguous. V was shortened by 1 base and J by 8 bases, with 11 bases between the two germline ends. This CDR3 is 13 amino acids long. Germline lookup yields CDR1 SGHAT and CDR2 FQNNGV. The chain's CDR3 is CASSLVVRHGYTF. As DNA, the CDR3 is TGTGCCAGCAGCTTAGTGGTGCGACACGGCTACACCTTC.

V usage is TRBV7-2 and J usage is TRBJ2-5, with 9 bases aligning to TRBD1. Germline V gives CDR1 SGHTA, CDR2 FQGNSA. CDR3 length: 13 amino acids. J gave up 12 bases and V 5 bases, and 10 bases lay outside the gene matches. The chain's CDR3 is CASSGATGGTKYF. The CDR3 DNA reads as TGTGCCAGCAGCGGGGCGACAGGGGGGACTAAGTACTTC.

This clonotype was seen many times. The V and J genes are TRBV19 and TRBJ2-3, with a possible D match to TRBD1 (6 bases). Per germline, CDR1 LNHDA and CDR2 SQIVND (reference sequence). Trimming took off 4 bases at V and 1 base at J, with 9 bases between the two ends. The CDR3 length is 14 residues. The CDR3 sequence is CASSNRARTDTQYF. In nucleotides, the CDR3 is TGTGCCAGTAGTAACAGGGCACGCACAGATACGCAGTATTTT.

V and J are TRBV5-1 and TRBJ1-4; 10 bases line up with TRBD1. J lost 0 bases, V lost 4 bases, and 15 bases had no gene match. This CDR3 is built from 20 residues. Germline values: CDR1 SGHRS, CDR2 YFSETQ. The CDR3 region is CASSRTVDRGHASTNEKLFF. CDR3 DNA sequence: TGCGCCAGCAGCCGGACCGTCGACAGGGGGCATGCTTCAACTAATGAAAAACTGTTTTTT.

This clonotype was detected only once. This may arise from a read error, as a much more abundant clone is one base away. The chain carries TRBV12-5 and TRBJ1-1; TRBD1 might be the D (6 bases). The germline gives CDR1 LGHNT, CDR2 FRNRAP. Trimming took 2 bases from V and 6 from J, leaving 16 bases between them. The CDR3 is 15 amino acids. This CDR3 reads CASGLRGERGAEAFF. CDR3 sequence (DNA): TGTGCTAGTGGTTTGCGGGGGGAGAGGGGGGCTGAAGCTTTCTTT.

The chain links TRBV12-3 or TRBV12-4 to TRBJ1-5; TRBD1 is a possible D gene (6 bases). Deletions cut 6 bases from V and 0 bases from J, with 9 bases between. This CDR3 region has 14 residues. The CDR3 bases are TGTGCCAGCAGATTGGACAGTAGCAATCAGCCCCAGCATTTT. The encoded protein is CASRLDSSNQPQHF.

V usage is TRBV20-1 and J usage is TRBJ1-4; 9 bases match TRBD1. CDR3 size: 17 residues. The V and J ends lost 0 bases and 7 bases, in that order; junction bases with no gene match: 12. CDR1 DFQATT and CDR2 SNEGSKA come from the germline V gene (reference sequence). The CDR3 region has the DNA TGCAGTGCTAGAGATCTTAGGACAGGGGAGATTATTGAAAAACTGTTTTTT. Translating it yields CSARDLRTGEIIEKLFF.

A note on this clonotype: Because the CDR3's place on the DNA is in doubt, the DNA is left out and the CDR3 is given as listed by TCRdb. The chain combines TRBV7-2 with TRBJ2-1; the DNA was not compared with TRBD2, the D call given in the table. Germline loops: CDR1 SGHTA, CDR2 FQGNSA. The CDR3 numbers 22 amino acids, ends counted. The CDR3 loop is CDSSFYSCSASPAESSYNEQFF.

This clonotype was seen at least ten times. The chain links TRBV5-8 to TRBJ2-1, with 7 bases identical to TRBD1. The germline gives CDR1 SGHTS, CDR2 YDEGEE. J lost 6 bases, V lost 5 bases, and 11 bases had no gene match. This CDR3 is built from 15 residues. The CDR3 loop is CASRSRGNGANEQFF. The DNA for the CDR3 is TGTGCCAGCAGATCCAGGGGGAATGGCGCCAATGAGCAGTTCTTC.

The chain combines TRBV24-1 with TRBJ2-7; possibly TRBD1 for D (6 bases). The CDR3 is 15 amino acids. The V gene lost 4 bases and the J gene lost 3 bases, with 15 bases spanning the gap. Per the germline V gene, CDR1 is KGHDR and CDR2 is SFDVKD. This CDR3 is CATSELQGSSYEQYF. For the CDR3, the DNA is TGTGCCACCAGTGAGTTACAGGGTAGTAGCTACGAGCAGTACTTC.

This chain uses TRBV7-9 with TRBJ2-7, with TRBD2 matching 8 bases. The CDR3 runs 14 residues. V shed 4 bases, J shed 4 bases, and the junction held 6 bases outside the gene matches. Germline V gene sequence: CDR1 SEHNR, CDR2 FQNEAQ (reference sequence). In DNA, the CDR3 is TGTGCCAGCAGCTGGGACGGGGGGGATTACGAGCAGTACTTC. Its translation: CASSWDGGDYEQYF.

The gene calls are TRBV5-1 and TRBJ1-1; possibly TRBD1 for D (5 bases). V was pared by 5 bases and J by 13 bases, with 18 bases between. CDR3 size: 12 residues. The germline CDR1 and CDR2 sequences are SGHRS and YFSETQ. The CDR3 region has the DNA TGCGCCAGCAGTTACAGCCAGGGCGATCATTTCTTT. Residues: CASSYSQGDHFF.

This clonotype was seen ten or more times. The chain is built from TRBV2 and TRBJ2-7, with D perhaps matching TRBD1 (6 bases). V was trimmed by 7 bases and J by 5 bases, leaving 18 bases between them. The CDR3 is 14 residues long. Germline values: CDR1 SNHLY, CDR2 FYNNEI. The CDR3 loop reads CASMIGTRRNEQYF. The CDR3 region has the DNA TGTGCCAGCATGATCGGGACACGAAGGAACGAGCAGTACTTC.

Turning to this clonotype: No DNA is shown, since the ends of the CDR3 on it are uncertain; the CDR3 is the one TCRdb lists. CDR3 residues: CASSVGSGAETEDF. The chain combines TRBV7-2 with TRBJ1-5; the D call of TRBD1 is as the table states it, not checked on the DNA. From its first to its last residue, the CDR3 has 14 amino acids. Germline CDR1 and CDR2: SGHTA and FQGNSA.

About this clonotype: A read error is likely, as this CDR3 ends without the conserved phenylalanine or tryptophan. The V and J genes are TRBV2 and TRBJ1-1, with a weak D call TRBD1 (6 bases). V lost 6 bases and J lost 11, with 16 bases in between. The germline gives CDR1 SNHLY, CDR2 FYNNEI. The CDR3 spans 12 residues. The CDR3 region is CASSLQGKIAFY. In DNA form, the CDR3 reads TGTGCCAGCAGCTTACAGGGTAAGATCGCTTTCTAT.

This clonotype has just a few counts. V and J are TRBV18 and TRBJ2-2, with D unclear. CDR1 is KGHSH, CDR2 LQKENI, per germline. The ends were cut back, 6 bases at V and 4 bases at J, with 12 bases in the middle. The CDR3 has 14 residues. Written as DNA, the CDR3 is TGTGCCAGCTCGTCAAGGAGAAGCACCGGGGAGCTGTTTTTT. It codes for CASSSRRSTGELFF.

CDR3: CASSPDRGEYNEQFF. DNA for the CDR3: TGTGCCAGCAGTCCTGACAGGGGTGAATACAATGAGCAGTTCTTC. The rearrangement uses TRBV6-1 and TRBJ2-1; 8 nucleotides line up with TRBD1. Germline V gives CDR1 MNHNS, CDR2 SASEGT. V was pared by 5 bases and J by 4 bases, with 7 bases of the junction left unmatched. The CDR3 sequence is 15 residues long.

V is TRBV5-1 and J is TRBJ1-2, with D tentatively TRBD1 (6 bases). Germline CDR1 reads SGHRS; CDR2 reads YFSETQ. V was pared by 4 bases and J by 6 bases, with 16 bases between. The CDR3 is 14 amino acids. CDR3: CASSPPGQQDGYTF. DNA for the CDR3: TGCGCCAGCAGCCCACCCGGACAGCAAGATGGCTACACCTTC.

The rearrangement uses TRBV10-3 and TRBJ2-3; 8 bases fit TRBD2. With 10 bases clipped from V and 4 bases from J, the junction kept 13 bases outside the gene matches. The V gene's germline CDR1 is ENHRY and CDR2 SYGVKD. This CDR3 is 15 amino acids long. CDR3: CASSGGRGGSDTQYF. The CDR3 bases are TGTGCCAGCAGCGGCGGACGGGGGGGATCAGATACGCAGTATTTT.

The rearrangement uses TRBV5-7 and TRBJ1-1; D not certain. TRBV5-7 is placed among ORFs of uncertain function. This CDR3 is 13 amino acids long. Between the trimmed V and J ends, which lost 2 bases and 2 bases, there was a span of 7 bases. The CDR3 here is CASSLTDNTEAFF. The CDR3 DNA is TGTGCCAGCAGCTTAACAGACAACACTGAAGCTTTCTTT.